A single sample is the source of the 19 T cell receptor beta chains below, sequenced in a study of technical replicates of blood from a handful of donors. Clones were read by immunoSEQ multiplex PCR, and TCRdb kept only the in-frame ones, dropping some. The sample includes 65,000 to 80,000 clones, 95% to 99% of them seen just once. Specimen: T cells isolated from PBMCs. Source of these receptors: a human donor in good health.

The genes are TRBV6-5 and TRBJ1-2; D uncertain. Trimming pared 2 bases from V and 7 bases from J, leaving 5 bases between. Germline CDR1 is MNHEY and CDR2 is SVGAGI. The length of the CDR3 is 11 residues. CDR3 sequence reads: CASSYGRGYTF. CDR3 sequence (DNA): TGTGCCAGCAGTTACGGGCGTGGCTACACCTTC.

The J gene is TRBJ1-2, the V gene TRBV28; the D is unclear. Trimming left V 1 base short and J 4 bases short, with 13 bases between. The CDR3 loop spans 15 amino acids. CDR1 is MDHEN and CDR2 is SYDVKM in the germline V gene. CDR3 protein: CASSLYTALSYGYTF. CDR3 nucleotides: TGTGCCAGCAGTTTATATACAGCACTTTCCTATGGCTACACCTTC.

CDR3 loop: CASSLTGSVYEQYF. CDR3 nucleotides: TGCGCCAGCAGCTTGACAGGGTCTGTCTACGAGCAGTACTTC. The chain employs TRBV5-1 and TRBJ2-7, with a possible D match to TRBD1 (6 bases). V was trimmed by 1 base and J by 3 bases, leaving 11 bases between them. The CDR3 spans 14 residues. Germline CDR1 is SGHRS and CDR2 is YFSETQ.

V gene TRBV30 combines with J gene TRBJ2-1; 9 bases line up with TRBD2. Looked up from germline, CDR1 is GTSNPN and CDR2 is SVGIG (reference sequence). The CDR3 is 14 amino acids. V shed 2 bases, J shed 6 bases, and the junction held 5 bases outside the gene matches. CDR3 amino acids: CAWSYSGSFNEQFF. In DNA, the CDR3 is TGTGCCTGGAGTTATAGCGGGAGTTTCAATGAGCAGTTCTTC.

The chain employs TRBV5-1 and TRBJ2-7; the D is unclear. Germline V gene data show CDR1 as SGHRS and CDR2 as YFSETQ. There are 13 residues in the CDR3. Between the trimmed V and J ends, which lost 2 bases and 2 bases, there was a span of 8 bases. The CDR3 sequence: CASSLDTTYEQYF. CDR3 DNA: TGCGCCAGCAGCTTAGACACGACCTACGAGCAGTACTTC. Full variable domain (remainder filled in from reference TRBV5-1 and TRBJ2-7): KAGVTQTPRYLIKTRGQQVTLSCSPISGHRSVSWYQQTPGQGLQFLFEYFSETQRNKGNFPGRFSGRQFSNSRSEMNVSTLELGDSALYLCASSLDTTYEQYFGPGTRLTVT.

V is TRBV28 and J is TRBJ2-7; 7 nucleotides line up with TRBD1. V lost 6 bases and J lost 4; bases outside the gene matches: 9. This CDR3 spans 14 amino acids. From germline, CDR1 is MDHEN and CDR2 SYDVKM. The CDR3 here is CASSPGTEGYEQYF. For the CDR3, the DNA is TGTGCCAGCAGCCCCGGGACAGAGGGGTACGAGCAGTACTTC.

The chain recombines TRBV11-2 with TRBJ2-7; 7 bases map to TRBD1. Germline V lookup: CDR1 SGHAT, CDR2 FQNNGV. CDR3 length: 16 residues. The trim removed 5 bases at V and 2 bases at J, leaving 12 bases unmatched. CDR3 DNA sequence: TGTGCCAGCAGCCCCTGGGGGAGCCAGGGGGCCTACGAGCAGTACTTC. It specifies CASSPWGSQGAYEQYF.

The J gene is TRBJ2-5, the V gene TRBV7-3; 11 nucleotides agree with TRBD1. J was trimmed by 4 bases and V by 4 bases; bases with no gene match: 11. Germline-derived CDR1 and CDR2 are SGHTA and FQGTGA. The CDR3 consists of 17 residues. The CDR3 sequence is CASSSGPGTGGRETQYF. Written as DNA, the CDR3 is TGTGCCAGCAGCTCAGGACCGGGGACAGGGGGTCGAGAGACCCAGTACTTC.

In this sample, this clone turned up once. The chain carries TRBV18 and TRBJ2-7; unclear D gene. This CDR3 region has 16 residues. Germline V gene data show CDR1 as KGHSH and CDR2 as LQKENI. The V end lost 6 bases, the J end lost 6 bases, and 24 bases lay between the germline ends. DNA of the CDR3: TGTGCCAGCTCGCCCGGTTCGTCGTCCACCCCTCTCGAGCAGTACTTC. This sequence encodes CASSPGSSSTPLEQYF.

The V call is TRBV7-2, the J call TRBJ2-7; D uncertain. Germline CDR1 and CDR2: SGHTA and FQGNSA. V was pared by 1 base and J by 3 bases, with 13 bases between. CDR3 size: 15 residues. The CDR3 DNA reads as TGTGCCAGCAGCTTAGGAGGCGAATACGGCTACGAGCAGTACTTC. This translates into CASSLGGEYGYEQYF.

The chain recombines TRBV29-1 with TRBJ1-4; TRBD1 aligns across 12 bases. Trimming took 6 bases from V and 3 from J; bases not matched to a gene: 8. The CDR3 runs to 16 residues. Germline V gene data show CDR1 as SQVTM and CDR2 as ANQGSEA. CDR3 in amino acids: CSVGGTGGFANEKLFF. For the CDR3, the DNA is TGCAGCGTGGGGGGGACAGGGGGCTTTGCTAATGAAAAACTGTTTTTT.

The chain joins TRBV4-2 to TRBJ2-7, with D possibly TRBD1 on 5 matching bases. V lost 0 bases, J lost 3 bases, and 12 bases lay in between. The CDR3 sequence is 15 residues long. In germline, CDR1 is LGHNA, CDR2 YNFKEQ. The CDR3 DNA sequence: TGTGCCAGCAGCCAAGATCCGGACACATACTACGAGCAGTACTTC. Translating gives CASSQDPDTYYEQYF.

The rearrangement links TRBV11-2 to TRBJ1-2, with 7 bases that match TRBD1. The V gene end was trimmed by 6 bases and the J gene end by 5 bases; junction bases not matched to a gene: 9. In germline, CDR1 is SGHAT, CDR2 FQNNGV. The CDR3 consists of 14 residues. Written as DNA, the CDR3 is TGTGCCAGCAGTTCCGGGACAGAGAATTATGGCTACACCTTC. This gives the protein CASSSGTENYGYTF.

This clone was observed a single time. This chain joins TRBV7-3 and TRBJ2-7, with 8 bases lining up with TRBD2. Germline-derived CDR1 and CDR2 are SGHTA and FQGTGA. V lost 1 base, J lost 3 bases, and 8 bases stayed unmatched. This CDR3 region has 16 residues. The CDR3, as DNA: TGTGCCAGCAGCTTAAACCGCCCGGGAGGGAACTACGAGCAGTACTTC. This codes for CASSLNRPGGNYEQYF.

The chain employs TRBV4-2 and TRBJ2-2; 7 bases map to TRBD1. Germline loops: CDR1 LGHNA, CDR2 YNFKEQ. The CDR3 runs to 16 residues. The ends lost 0 bases at V and 1 base at J; junction bases unmatched: 2. CDR3 bases: TGTGCCAGCAGCCAAGAGGGACAGCTGAACACCGGGGAGCTGTTTTTT. This encodes CASSQEGQLNTGELFF.

The V and J genes are TRBV11-2 and TRBJ2-7; D may be TRBD1 (6 bases). The germline CDR1 and CDR2 sequences are SGHAT and FQNNGV. Trimming removed 5 bases at V and 6 bases at J, with 17 bases between. There are 14 residues in the CDR3. In DNA form, the CDR3 reads TGTGCCAGCAGCCCAACAGGGCTGGTGGGCGAGCAGTACTTC. This sequence encodes CASSPTGLVGEQYF.

The rearrangement links TRBV5-5 to TRBJ2-1, with TRBD2 matching 11 bases. Looked up from germline, CDR1 is SGHKS and CDR2 is YYEKEE (reference sequence). CDR3 size: 17 residues. After removal of 1 base from V and 9 bases from J, the junction contained 12 bases not matched to a gene. The CDR3 region has the DNA TGTGCCAGCAGCTTGAGTTCGACTAGCGGGACCAGAGGTGAGCAGTTCTTC. Its protein is CASSLSSTSGTRGEQFF.

The genes are TRBV28 and TRBJ2-7; the D is unclear. Trimming removed 6 bases from V and 5 bases from J, with 17 bases in between. Germline CDR1 reads MDHEN; CDR2 reads SYDVKM. The CDR3 runs to 14 residues. CDR3 coding DNA: TGTGCCAGCAGCCTCCTGGGCCTTAACCACGAGCAGTACTTC. Protein product: CASSLLGLNHEQYF.

The chain links TRBV2 to TRBJ2-1; a weak D match, TRBD1 (5 bases). This CDR3 contains 14 residues. The V and J ends lost 8 bases and 8 bases respectively, with 19 bases between them. Germline CDR1 is SNHLY and CDR2 is FYNNEI. The CDR3, as DNA: TGTGCCAGCGACGGCGGATCCCTACAGGATGAGCAGTTCTTC. Amino acids: CASDGGSLQDEQFF.